This section outlines one T cell receptor beta chain sequence together with its context. Its specificity is unknown. These data come from a study of cytomegalovirus exposure and HLA in healthy donors. Study-wide results and limits: In a later analysis, V- and J-gene trimming of beta chains associated with a DCLRE1C missense variant, replicated independently. TRBV6-2, TRBV6-3 and some other V segments were excluded as indistinguishable. It was likely that a cluster of highly shared sequence variants was a sequencing artifact.

PCR amplification relied on 60 Vbeta primers (plus 13 Jbeta primers). Generated by immunoSEQ multiplex PCR, the TCRdb table keeps only in-frame clones and is missing some. The table lists approximately 130,000 clones, 64% of them singletons. This CDR3 comprises 13 residues. Germline V lookup: CDR1 SGHNT, CDR2 YENEEA. With 1 base removed from V and 9 bases from J, the gap between germline ends came to 13 bases. The sample comprised PBMCs. The chain joins TRBV11-3 to TRBJ2-7, with D possibly TRBD1 on 6 matching bases. The sequence derives from a woman between 40 and 50 years old in good health and CMV-seronegative. CDR3 nucleotides: TGTGCCAGCAGCTTAGGGCAGGGGTTCGGGCAGTACTTC. Amino acids: CASSLGQGFGQYF.